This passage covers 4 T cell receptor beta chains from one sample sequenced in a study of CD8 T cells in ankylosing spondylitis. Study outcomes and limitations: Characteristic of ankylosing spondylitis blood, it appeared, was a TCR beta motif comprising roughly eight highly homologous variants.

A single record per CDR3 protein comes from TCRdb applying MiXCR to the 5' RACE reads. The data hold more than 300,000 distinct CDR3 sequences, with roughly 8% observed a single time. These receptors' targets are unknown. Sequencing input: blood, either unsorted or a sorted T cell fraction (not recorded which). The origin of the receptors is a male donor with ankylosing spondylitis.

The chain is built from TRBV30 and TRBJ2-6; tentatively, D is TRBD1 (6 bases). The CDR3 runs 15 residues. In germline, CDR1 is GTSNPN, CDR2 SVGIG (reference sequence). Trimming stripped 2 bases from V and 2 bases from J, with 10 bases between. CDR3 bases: TGTGCCTGGAGTACAGGGAGAGCTGGGGCCAACGTCCTGACTTTC. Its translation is CAWSTGRAGANVLTF.

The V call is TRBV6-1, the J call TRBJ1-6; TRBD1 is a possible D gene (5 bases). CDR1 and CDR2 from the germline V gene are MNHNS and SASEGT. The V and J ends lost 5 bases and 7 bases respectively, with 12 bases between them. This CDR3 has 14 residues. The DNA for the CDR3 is TGTGCCAGCAGTCCAGGGAATCGGAATTCACCCCTCCACTTT. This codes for CASSPGNRNSPLHF.

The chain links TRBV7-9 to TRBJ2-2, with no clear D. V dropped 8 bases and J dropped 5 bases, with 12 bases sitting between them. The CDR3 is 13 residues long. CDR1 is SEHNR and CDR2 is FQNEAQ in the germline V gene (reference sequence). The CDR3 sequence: CASARVETGELFF. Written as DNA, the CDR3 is TGTGCCAGCGCCCGCGTAGAGACCGGGGAGCTGTTTTTT.

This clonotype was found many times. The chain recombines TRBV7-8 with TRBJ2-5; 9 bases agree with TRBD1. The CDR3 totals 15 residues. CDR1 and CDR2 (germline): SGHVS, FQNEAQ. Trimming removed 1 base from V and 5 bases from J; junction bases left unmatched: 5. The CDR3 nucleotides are TGTGCCAGCAGCTTAGGCGGGACAGGGAGGGAGACCCAGTACTTC. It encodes CASSLGGTGRETQYF.